What follows is one T cell receptor beta chain and its context. Its specificity is not known. The data originate from a study of blood T cells in healthy people across ages. For the study at large: Every two T cells gave about one barcoded beta molecule via template switching.

The CDR3 has 17 amino acids. In germline, CDR1 is SGHTA, CDR2 FQGTGA. After removal of 5 bases from V and 7 bases from J, the junction contained 15 bases not matched to a gene. A second about 7 to 12 cycle PCR used barcoded and J-beta primers. A template-switch adaptor that had 12 random nucleotides put a tag on each cDNA molecule. Each of the samples gave a minimum of 2.5 million paired-end reads that contained CDR3. Each CDR3 protein is one row after TCRdb ran MiXCR on the 5' RACE reads. The sample includes 1.5 million to 2 million distinct CDR3 sequences, about 31% of them seen just once. Study-wide findings and caveats: Per million T cells, TCR beta diversity dropped roughly linearly as age increased.

This receptor was identified in a woman aged 25 to 39 in good health. This rearrangement joins TRBV7-3 to TRBJ2-1, with 9 bases that match TRBD2. Material for sequencing was blood. The CDR3 region is CASSLGLGSGSKNEQFF. The CDR3 nucleotides read TGTGCCAGCAGCCTAGGGTTGGGTAGCGGGAGTAAGAATGAGCAGTTCTTC.